What follows are 14 T cell receptor beta chains derived from one specimen sequenced in a study of T cells after somatic rescue of genetic block. Clones were sequenced by immunoSEQ multiplex PCR, and TCRdb holds only the in-frame ones, with some missing. In the table there are roughly 11,000 clones, approximately 74% of which are singletons. Specimen: peripheral blood mononuclear cells (PBMCs). The receptors shown here come from a boy between 10 and 17 years old.

V gene TRBV27 combines with J gene TRBJ2-3, with 9 bases that match TRBD2. The CDR3 is 16 residues long. Germline CDR1 is MNHEY and CDR2 is SMNVEV (reference sequence). With 1 base clipped from V and 6 bases from J, the junction kept 8 bases outside the gene matches. DNA for the CDR3: TGTGCCAGCAGTTTATTAGGCGGGAGGGCCAGGGATACGCAGTATTTT. This sequence encodes CASSLLGGRARDTQYF.

The chain combines TRBV9 with TRBJ2-1, with a possible D match to TRBD2 (6 bases). This CDR3 is 15 amino acids long. CDR1 and CDR2 (germline): SGDLS, YYNGEE. The V end was cut by 2 bases, the J end by 9 bases, with 18 bases between. This CDR3 is CASSVGLAAHGEQFF. For the CDR3, the DNA is TGTGCCAGCAGCGTGGGGTTAGCGGCCCATGGTGAGCAGTTCTTC.

The chain recombines TRBV2 with TRBJ2-3, with 12 bases aligning to TRBD2. The V gene's germline CDR1 is SNHLY and CDR2 FYNNEI. Unmatched junction bases numbered 3, after V lost 5 bases and J lost 0 bases. CDR3 length equals 16 residues. This CDR3 reads CASSLTSGGSTDTQYF. The DNA of the CDR3 is TGTGCCAGCAGTCTGACTAGCGGGGGTAGCACAGATACGCAGTATTTT.

The CDR3: CASRGSGTGAFYEQYF. CDR3 bases: TGCGCCAGCAGGGGATCCGGGACAGGTGCCTTTTACGAGCAGTACTTC. The chain has TRBV10-2 and TRBJ2-7; 8 bases are shared with TRBD1. With V trimmed by 6 bases and J by 4 bases, 14 bases remained unmatched. This CDR3 spans 16 amino acids. Germline V gene lookup returns CDR1 WSHSY and CDR2 SAAADI.

This clone was counted a single time. V is TRBV28 and J is TRBJ2-7, with 7 nucleotides matching TRBD1. The V segment lost 2 bases and the J segment 11 bases; nucleotides outside the gene matches: 12. From germline, CDR1 is MDHEN and CDR2 SYDVKM. The CDR3 extends over 14 amino acids. The CDR3 here is CASSLLHDRAVEYF. The CDR3 region has the DNA TGTGCCAGCAGTTTACTTCATGACAGGGCGGTAGAGTACTTC.

This clone counts as medium-sized. This chain joins TRBV7-9 and TRBJ1-5; unclear D gene. CDR1 and CDR2 (germline): SEHNR, FQNEAQ (reference sequence). V lost 1 base to trimming and J lost 0 bases, with 10 bases between them. The CDR3 loop spans 16 amino acids. This chain's CDR3 is CASSLGKGYSNQPQHF. The CDR3 DNA is TGTGCCAGCAGCTTAGGCAAAGGGTATAGCAATCAGCCCCAGCATTTT.

This clone has only a few counts. This chain joins TRBV28 and TRBJ2-7, with 11 bases aligning to TRBD1. The CDR3 loop spans 15 amino acids. In germline, CDR1 is MDHEN, CDR2 SYDVKM. The V segment lost 8 bases and the J segment 2 bases; nucleotides outside the gene matches: 8. CDR3 sequence: CASGSPGQGAYEQYF. CDR3 bases: TGTGCCAGCGGGAGTCCGGGACAGGGGGCCTACGAGCAGTACTTC.

The chain has TRBV14 and TRBJ1-2; weak D call: TRBD1 (6 bases). Germline lookup yields CDR1 SGHDN and CDR2 FVKESK. This CDR3 comprises 15 residues. V was trimmed by 4 bases and J by 0 bases, leaving 12 bases between them. The chain's CDR3 is CASSPTGIANYGYTF. In nucleotides, the CDR3 is TGTGCCAGCAGCCCCACAGGGATAGCTAACTATGGCTACACCTTC.

The DNA for the CDR3 is TGTGCCAGCAGCTCATACAGGGGGCAAACTGAAGCTTTCTTT. The encoded protein is CASSSYRGQTEAFF. The chain joins TRBV5-8 to TRBJ1-1, with 9 bases that match TRBD1. From germline, CDR1 is SGHTS and CDR2 YDEGEE. CDR3 size: 14 residues. The trim removed 3 bases at V and 5 bases at J, leaving 5 bases unmatched.

V and J are TRBV6-1 and TRBJ1-4, with D possibly TRBD1 on 6 matching bases. V lost 4 bases and J lost 1, with 13 bases in between. CDR1 and CDR2 (germline): MNHNS, SASEGT. This CDR3 is 16 amino acids long. The CDR3 DNA reads as TGTGCCAGCAGTGCCGCTAACAGGGTAACTAATGAAAAACTGTTTTTT. It specifies CASSAANRVTNEKLFF.

By share, this clone ranks as medium-sized. J is TRBJ1-5 and V is TRBV19; 8 nucleotides agree with TRBD1. Germline CDR1 is LNHDA and CDR2 is SQIVND (reference sequence). The CDR3 runs to 15 residues. The trim removed 5 bases at V and 4 bases at J, leaving 7 bases unmatched. The CDR3 nucleotides read TGTGCCAGTAGTGACTGGACAGGGCGGAATCAGCCCCAGCATTTT. It yields the protein CASSDWTGRNQPQHF.

This clone was seen a few times. The rearrangement links TRBV7-9 to TRBJ2-4, with 7 bases matching TRBD1. Germline V gives CDR1 SEHNR, CDR2 FQNEAQ (reference sequence). Trimming removed 3 bases from V and 0 bases from J; junction bases left unmatched: 8. The CDR3 covers 17 residues. The CDR3 DNA reads as TGTGCCAGCAGCTTGGCGTTACAGGGGTTAGCCAAAAACATTCAGTACTTC. It is translated as CASSLALQGLAKNIQYF. Supplemented by reference TRBV7-9 and TRBJ2-4, the full variable domain reads DTGVSQNPRHKITKRGQNVTFRCDPISEHNRLYWYRQTLGQGPEFLTYFQNEAQLEKSRLLSDRFSAERPKGSFSTLEIQRTEQGDSAMYLCASSLALQGLAKNIQYFGAGTRLSVL.

The V call is TRBV28, the J call TRBJ1-5, with 7 bases lining up with TRBD1. After removal of 6 bases from V and 4 bases from J, the junction contained 9 bases not matched to a gene. Per the germline V gene, CDR1 is MDHEN and CDR2 is SYDVKM. CDR3 length equals 15 residues. The CDR3 loop is CASRRGRGQNQPQHF. The CDR3 region has the DNA TGTGCCAGCAGGAGGGGGAGGGGGCAAAATCAGCCCCAGCATTTT.

The chain uses TRBV14 and TRBJ1-3; no clear D gene. The V and J ends lost 1 base and 2 bases respectively, with 9 bases between them. The CDR3 has 15 residues. The V gene's germline CDR1 is SGHDN and CDR2 FVKESK. DNA of the CDR3: TGTGCCAGCAGCCAAGCGATCCACCCTGGAAACACCATATATTTT. Translation gives CASSQAIHPGNTIYF.